Each of the 11 T cell receptor beta chains below was sequenced from the same sample in a study of cytomegalovirus exposure and HLA in healthy donors. Generated by immunoSEQ multiplex PCR, the TCRdb table keeps only in-frame clones and is missing some. The data hold 150,000 to 200,000 clones, with around four fifths observed a single time. Sequencing used PBMCs. Every receptor here comes from a young man in good health and CMV-seropositive.

This clone came up once. The V and J genes are TRBV4-1 and TRBJ1-2; TRBD1 is a possible D gene (5 bases). The germline V gene encodes CDR1 MGHRA and CDR2 YSYEKL. The CDR3 spans 14 residues. The V end lost 0 bases, the J end lost 5 bases, and 10 bases lay between the germline ends. CDR3 in amino acids: CASSQDTGPYGYTF. CDR3 nucleotide sequence: TGCGCCAGCAGCCAAGATACAGGCCCATATGGCTACACCTTC.

The chain combines TRBV5-1 with TRBJ2-5; D ambiguous. V shed 0 bases and J shed 4 bases, with 7 bases lying between them. CDR3 length: 13 amino acids. Germline CDR1 is SGHRS and CDR2 is YFSETQ. CDR3 sequence: CASSLGASETQYF. The CDR3 nucleotides are TGCGCCAGCAGCTTGGGGGCCTCAGAGACCCAGTACTTC.

The genes are TRBV30 and TRBJ2-7; D uncertain. Trimming took 2 bases from V and 2 from J, leaving 16 bases between them. CDR3 length equals 15 residues. The germline gives CDR1 GTSNPN, CDR2 SVGIG (reference sequence). CDR3 nucleotides: TGTGCCTGGAGTCCCCCGCCGAGCTTGGCCTACGAGCAGTACTTC. Amino acid sequence: CAWSPPPSLAYEQYF.

J is TRBJ2-1 and V is TRBV13, with 11 bases lining up with TRBD2. The V and J ends lost 6 bases and 7 bases, in that order; junction bases with no gene match: 8. This CDR3 comprises 15 residues. CDR1 PRHDT and CDR2 FYEKMQ come from the germline V gene (reference sequence). Here the CDR3 reads CASSRGLAVPNEQFF. CDR3 DNA sequence: TGTGCCAGCAGTAGGGGACTAGCGGTACCAAATGAGCAGTTCTTC.

The V call is TRBV7-9, the J call TRBJ1-1, with D possibly TRBD1 on 6 matching bases. Trimming removed 0 bases from V and 3 bases from J, with 11 bases in between. The V gene's germline CDR1 is SEHNR and CDR2 FQNEAQ (reference sequence). CDR3 size: 15 residues. The CDR3 loop reads CASSLANRVDTEAFF. The CDR3 bases are TGTGCCAGCAGCTTAGCGAACAGGGTGGACACTGAAGCTTTCTTT.

The chain carries TRBV29-1 and TRBJ2-2; D may be TRBD1 (5 bases). The CDR3 has 14 residues. V was clipped by 0 bases and J by 8 bases, with 13 bases between them. Germline values: CDR1 SQVTM, CDR2 ANQGSEA. CDR3 in DNA: TGCAGCGTTGAAGATGGGGCCTCGTTGGGGGAGCTGTTTTTT. Translated: CSVEDGASLGELFF.

The CDR3 reads CASSWVVGADETQYF. In DNA form, the CDR3 reads TGTGCCAGCAGCTGGGTAGTGGGAGCGGACGAGACCCAGTACTTC. The J gene is TRBJ2-5, the V gene TRBV5-4; D is perhaps TRBD2 (5 bases). From germline, CDR1 is SGHNT and CDR2 YYREEE (reference sequence). This CDR3 contains 15 residues. Deletions cut 3 bases from V and 5 bases from J, with 17 bases between.

This chain uses TRBV18 with TRBJ2-7, with 11 bases fitting TRBD2. This CDR3 contains 15 residues. Germline CDR1 and CDR2: KGHSH and LQKENI. The ends lost 6 bases at V and 4 bases at J; junction bases unmatched: 8. CDR3 sequence reads: CASSRGLADPYEQYF. In nucleotides, the CDR3 is TGTGCCAGCTCCCGGGGACTAGCGGATCCATACGAGCAGTACTTC.

The rearrangement links TRBV30 to TRBJ2-5; 10 nucleotides align to TRBD2. Trimming took 2 bases from V and 4 from J; bases not matched to a gene: 1. From germline, CDR1 is GTSNPN and CDR2 SVGIG (reference sequence). The CDR3 length is 13 residues. The CDR3 bases are TGTGCCTGGAGTAGACTAGCGGGAGAGACCCAGTACTTC. It yields the protein CAWSRLAGETQYF.

V gene TRBV5-4 combines with J gene TRBJ1-4; D is uncertain. Per germline, CDR1 SGHNT and CDR2 YYREEE (reference sequence). The CDR3 extends over 14 amino acids. The V gene lost 4 bases and the J gene lost 8 bases, with 15 bases spanning the gap. The DNA for the CDR3 is TGTGCCAGCAGCAACCCGATCCGAAGCGAAAAACTGTTTTTT. Its protein is CASSNPIRSEKLFF.

The chain recombines TRBV29-1 with TRBJ2-3; D gene uncertain. Germline V gene sequence: CDR1 SQVTM, CDR2 ANQGSEA. V was cut by 5 bases and J by 0 bases, with 12 bases left in between. The CDR3 has 14 residues. In DNA, the CDR3 is TGCAGCGTTTTATTGAGTTCTAGCACAGATACGCAGTATTTT. It encodes CSVLLSSSTDTQYF.